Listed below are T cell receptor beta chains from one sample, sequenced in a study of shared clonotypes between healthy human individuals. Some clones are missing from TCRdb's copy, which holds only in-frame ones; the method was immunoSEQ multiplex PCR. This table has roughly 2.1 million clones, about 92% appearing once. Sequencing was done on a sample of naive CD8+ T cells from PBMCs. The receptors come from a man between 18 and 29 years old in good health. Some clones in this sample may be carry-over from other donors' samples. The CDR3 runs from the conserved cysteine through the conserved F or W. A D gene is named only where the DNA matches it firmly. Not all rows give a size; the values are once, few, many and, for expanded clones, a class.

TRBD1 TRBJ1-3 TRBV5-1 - TGCGCCAGCAGCCCGGAAGGGGGCATACCCACTGGAAACACCATATATTTT CASSPEGGIPTGNTIYF
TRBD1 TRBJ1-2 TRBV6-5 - TGTGCCAGCAGTTTCCGGGGACAGGGCTATGGCTACACCTTC CASSFRGQGYGYTF
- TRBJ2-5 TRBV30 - TGTGCCTGGAGTGTACGAATCGCCAGGGGAGAGCGAGAGACCCAGTACTTC CAWSVRIARGERETQYF
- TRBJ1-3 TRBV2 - TGTGCCAGCAGTGCGCCAGACATCTCTGGAAACACCATATATTTT CASSAPDISGNTIYF
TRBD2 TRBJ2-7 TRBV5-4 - TGTGCCAGCAGCTTGGAGCCGGGACTAGCGGGAGGGCCCTACGAGCAGTACTTC CASSLEPGLAGGPYEQYF
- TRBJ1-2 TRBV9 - TGTGCCAGCAGCGTAGATCGGGGGAACTATGGCTACACCTTC CASSVDRGNYGYTF
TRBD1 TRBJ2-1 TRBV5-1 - TGCGCCAGCAGCCTCGACCGGGACAGATTATACAATGAGCAGTTCTTC CASSLDRDRLYNEQFF
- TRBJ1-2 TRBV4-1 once TGCGCCAGCAGCCAAGGCGACAGGTCCTCCTTCTATGGCTACACCTTC CASSQGDRSSFYGYTF
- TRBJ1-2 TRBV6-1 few TGTGCCAGCTACCAGGGCTTTCAGGGCTACACCTTC CASYQGFQGYTF
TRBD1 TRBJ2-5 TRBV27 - TGTGCCAGCAGTTCCCCCGGGACAGGGCAAGAGACCCAGTACTTC CASSSPGTGQETQYF
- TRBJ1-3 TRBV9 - TGTGCCAGCAGCGTAGCTCACAGGCCCTCTGGAAACACCATATATTTT CASSVAHRPSGNTIYF
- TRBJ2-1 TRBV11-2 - TGTGCCAGCAGCCCGACGATCGATGAGCAGTTCTTC CASSPTIDEQFF
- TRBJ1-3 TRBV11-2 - TGTGCCAGCAGCTTAAATTTGGGAAACACCATATATTTT CASSLNLGNTIYF
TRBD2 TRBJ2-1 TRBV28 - TGTGCCAGCACCCGGACTAGCGGGAGGGTTACCTACAATGAGCAGTTCTTC CASTRTSGRVTYNEQFF
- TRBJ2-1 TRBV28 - TGTGCCAGCAGCACGGACAGCCACTCCTACAATGAGCAGTTCTTC CASSTDSHSYNEQFF
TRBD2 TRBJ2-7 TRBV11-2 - TGTGCCAGCAGCCGAATCGGGGAGGGACTCTACGAGCAGTACTTC CASSRIGEGLYEQYF
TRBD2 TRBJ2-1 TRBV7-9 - TGTGCCAGCAGCTTAAGGCCGGGACTAGCCTTACAGTCCTACAATGAGCAGTTCTTC CASSLRPGLALQSYNEQFF
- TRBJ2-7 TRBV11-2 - TGTGCCAGCAGCCCCCCGGTAGCGGAGCAGTACTTC CASSPPVAEQYF
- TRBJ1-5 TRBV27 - TGTGCCAGCAGGTCGGGGGATTATAGCAATCAGCCCCAGCATTTT CASRSGDYSNQPQHF
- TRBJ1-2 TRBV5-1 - TGCGCCAGCAGCCCGGTGGGGGATGGCTACACCTTC CASSPVGDGYTF
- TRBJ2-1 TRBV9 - TGTGCCAGCAGCCCTCGAAAGGGCCCGTCCCCCTACAATGAGCAGTTCTTC CASSPRKGPSPYNEQFF
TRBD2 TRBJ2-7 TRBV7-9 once TGTGCCAGCAGGGGGGAGGGTAGTGTGGACGAGCAGTACTTC CASRGEGSVDEQYF
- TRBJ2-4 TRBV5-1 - TGCGCCAGCAGCTTGGGCGGAACCCTAGCCAAAAACATTCAGTACTTC CASSLGGTLAKNIQYF
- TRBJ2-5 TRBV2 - TGTGCCAGCAGAGGGTTCCAGGTGGAGGTAAAGACCCAGTACTTC CASRGFQVEVKTQYF
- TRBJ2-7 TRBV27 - TGTGCCAGCAGCCCTTCAATCGGCGAGCAGTACTTC CASSPSIGEQYF
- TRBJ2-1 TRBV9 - TGTGCCAGCAGCGTAGAGTACAATAGGGTGGGGCAGTTCTTC CASSVEYNRVGQFF
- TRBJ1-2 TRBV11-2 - TGTGCCAGCAGCCGCCTGGTTGGAAACTATGGCTACACCTTC CASSRLVGNYGYTF
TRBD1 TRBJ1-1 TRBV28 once TGTGCCAGCAGCTCCGCAAACTTTCAAGACAGGGGGACTGAAGCTTTCTTT CASSSANFQDRGTEAFF
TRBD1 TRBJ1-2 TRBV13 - TGTGCCAGCAGCTTAGAGGCAGGGGGCCTTGGCTACACCTTC CASSLEAGGLGYTF
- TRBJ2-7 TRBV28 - TGTGCCAGCCTAGCTATCTTAGGCAACGAGCAGTACTTC CASLAILGNEQYF
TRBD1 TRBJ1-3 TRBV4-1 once TGCGCCAGCAGGCCTGGACAGGGTTCTGGAAACACCATATATTTT CASRPGQGSGNTIYF
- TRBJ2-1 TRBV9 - TGTGCCAGCAGCGAGGGAGGGGGTAATGAGCAGTTCTTC CASSEGGGNEQFF
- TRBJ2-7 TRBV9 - TGTGCCAGCAGCCCAGGGGGGCGGGAGCAGTACTTC CASSPGGREQYF
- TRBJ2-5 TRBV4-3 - TGCGCCAGCAGCCAAGATTTAAGTGGAGGGAGGGAGACCCAGTACTTC CASSQDLSGGRETQYF
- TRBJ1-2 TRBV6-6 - TGTGCCAGCAGTTATGTCGGGGGCAGCTATGGCTACACCTTC CASSYVGGSYGYTF
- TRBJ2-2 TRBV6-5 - TGTGCCAGCAGTTACCTGGGGCCGAACACCGGGGAGCTGTTTTTT CASSYLGPNTGELFF
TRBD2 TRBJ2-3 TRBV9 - TGTGCCAGCAGCGTACTTCCTGCGGGAGCGACAGATACGCAGTATTTT CASSVLPAGATDTQYF
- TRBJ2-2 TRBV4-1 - TGCGCCAGCAGCCAAGATCGGGGGACAGTGAACACCGGGGAGCTGTTTTTT CASSQDRGTVNTGELFF
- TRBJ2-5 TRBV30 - TGTGCCTGGAGTCCCCAGACGGGATCAGAGCAGTACTTC CAWSPQTGSEQYF
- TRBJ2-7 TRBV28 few TGTGCCAGCAGTTCGGGGACGGGGTACGAGCAGTACTTC CASSSGTGYEQYF
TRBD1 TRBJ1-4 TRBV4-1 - TGCGCCAGCAGCCAAGATGGCGAGACAGGGAGTAATGAAAAACTGTTTTTT CASSQDGETGSNEKLFF
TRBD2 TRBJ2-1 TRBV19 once TGTGCCAGCGCCACGGCGGGAGGAGACAATGAGCAGTTCTTC CASATAGGDNEQFF
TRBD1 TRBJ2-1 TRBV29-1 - TGCAGCGTTGAGGGACAGGACATTTCCTTTGAGCAGTTCTTC CSVEGQDISFEQFF
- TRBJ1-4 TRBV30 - TGTGCCTGGAGTGTACAGGGTGATGAAAAACTGTTTTTT CAWSVQGDEKLFF
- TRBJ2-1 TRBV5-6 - TGTGCCAGCAGTCCGGGACTTGGGTGGAATGAGCAGTTCTTC CASSPGLGWNEQFF
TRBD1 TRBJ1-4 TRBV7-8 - TGTGCCAGCAGGCTACAGGGGACGGGTCCTAATGAAAAACTGTTTTTT CASRLQGTGPNEKLFF
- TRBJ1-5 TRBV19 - TGTGCCAGTAGTATCGGGATTAGCAATCAGCCCCAGCATTTT CASSIGISNQPQHF
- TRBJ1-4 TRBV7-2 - TGTGCCAGCAGCTTAGCCGGGGGGGCGCCTCGGGAAAAACTGTTTTTT CASSLAGGAPREKLFF
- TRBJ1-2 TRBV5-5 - TGTGCCAGCAGCTGGACATCCCTTTCCGGACTCTATGGCTACACCTTC CASSWTSLSGLYGYTF
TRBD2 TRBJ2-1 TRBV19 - TGTGCCAGTATCCCGACTAGCGGGCGATACAATGAGCAGTTCTTC CASIPTSGRYNEQFF
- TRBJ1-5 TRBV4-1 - TGCGCCAGCAGCCCAAAGTGGATTAGCAATCAGCCCCAGCATTTT CASSPKWISNQPQHF
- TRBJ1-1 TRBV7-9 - TGTGCCAGCAGCGGGCGGGGGGGTCCCAACACTGAAGCTTTCTTT CASSGRGGPNTEAFF